This TCR beta chain was recorded in a study of blood T cell repertoires in COVID-19. For the study at large: Material from acute and convalescent COVID-19 was sourced from the United States, Italy and Spain.

The authors' processing: Amplification from reference gene primers served as the basis for estimated nucleated cell counts. TCRdb's copy holds only in-frame clones and misses some; the assay was immunoSEQ multiplex PCR. V and J calls plus clone size are reproduced from that table; the DNA served to infer D and trimming. The table lists 330,000 or so clones, roughly 84% of them singletons, with around 3% in the top ten. This clone showed up just once. The germline V and J ends were trimmed by 2 bases and 3 bases, with 14 bases remaining between them. The CDR3 is made up of 17 amino acids. Germline CDR1 is SGHTA and CDR2 is FQGNSA.

Specimen: PBMCs or T cells enriched from blood (not recorded which). This TCR was sampled from a woman between 25 and 40 years old who had recovered from COVID-19. The chain employs TRBV7-2 and TRBJ1-6; D is unresolved. The CDR3 loop reads CASSLYKAQNYNSPLHF. The DNA of the CDR3 is TGTGCCAGCAGCTTATATAAGGCACAGAACTATAATTCACCCCTCCACTTT.